This TCR beta chain was profiled in a study of T cell repertoires and HLA-DP antigens. The CDR3 covers 14 residues. The germline gives CDR1 SGHNT, CDR2 YYREEE (reference sequence). V lost 4 bases to trimming and J lost 9 bases; unmatched junction nucleotides: 9. With respect to this clone: The antigen is undetermined.

TCRdb keeps only in-frame clones here, not all; method: immunoSEQ multiplex PCR. In the table there are around 90,000 clones, roughly nine tenths of which are singletons. Input material: CD4+ T cells from PBMCs. The chain is built from TRBV5-4 and TRBJ2-1; 8 positions match TRBD2. The TCR sequence derives from a man aged 45-65 years in good health and CMV-seronegative. The CDR3 DNA reads as TGTGCCAGCAGCCCGGGACTAGTCACAGTTGAGCAGTTCTTC. Amino acid sequence: CASSPGLVTVEQFF.